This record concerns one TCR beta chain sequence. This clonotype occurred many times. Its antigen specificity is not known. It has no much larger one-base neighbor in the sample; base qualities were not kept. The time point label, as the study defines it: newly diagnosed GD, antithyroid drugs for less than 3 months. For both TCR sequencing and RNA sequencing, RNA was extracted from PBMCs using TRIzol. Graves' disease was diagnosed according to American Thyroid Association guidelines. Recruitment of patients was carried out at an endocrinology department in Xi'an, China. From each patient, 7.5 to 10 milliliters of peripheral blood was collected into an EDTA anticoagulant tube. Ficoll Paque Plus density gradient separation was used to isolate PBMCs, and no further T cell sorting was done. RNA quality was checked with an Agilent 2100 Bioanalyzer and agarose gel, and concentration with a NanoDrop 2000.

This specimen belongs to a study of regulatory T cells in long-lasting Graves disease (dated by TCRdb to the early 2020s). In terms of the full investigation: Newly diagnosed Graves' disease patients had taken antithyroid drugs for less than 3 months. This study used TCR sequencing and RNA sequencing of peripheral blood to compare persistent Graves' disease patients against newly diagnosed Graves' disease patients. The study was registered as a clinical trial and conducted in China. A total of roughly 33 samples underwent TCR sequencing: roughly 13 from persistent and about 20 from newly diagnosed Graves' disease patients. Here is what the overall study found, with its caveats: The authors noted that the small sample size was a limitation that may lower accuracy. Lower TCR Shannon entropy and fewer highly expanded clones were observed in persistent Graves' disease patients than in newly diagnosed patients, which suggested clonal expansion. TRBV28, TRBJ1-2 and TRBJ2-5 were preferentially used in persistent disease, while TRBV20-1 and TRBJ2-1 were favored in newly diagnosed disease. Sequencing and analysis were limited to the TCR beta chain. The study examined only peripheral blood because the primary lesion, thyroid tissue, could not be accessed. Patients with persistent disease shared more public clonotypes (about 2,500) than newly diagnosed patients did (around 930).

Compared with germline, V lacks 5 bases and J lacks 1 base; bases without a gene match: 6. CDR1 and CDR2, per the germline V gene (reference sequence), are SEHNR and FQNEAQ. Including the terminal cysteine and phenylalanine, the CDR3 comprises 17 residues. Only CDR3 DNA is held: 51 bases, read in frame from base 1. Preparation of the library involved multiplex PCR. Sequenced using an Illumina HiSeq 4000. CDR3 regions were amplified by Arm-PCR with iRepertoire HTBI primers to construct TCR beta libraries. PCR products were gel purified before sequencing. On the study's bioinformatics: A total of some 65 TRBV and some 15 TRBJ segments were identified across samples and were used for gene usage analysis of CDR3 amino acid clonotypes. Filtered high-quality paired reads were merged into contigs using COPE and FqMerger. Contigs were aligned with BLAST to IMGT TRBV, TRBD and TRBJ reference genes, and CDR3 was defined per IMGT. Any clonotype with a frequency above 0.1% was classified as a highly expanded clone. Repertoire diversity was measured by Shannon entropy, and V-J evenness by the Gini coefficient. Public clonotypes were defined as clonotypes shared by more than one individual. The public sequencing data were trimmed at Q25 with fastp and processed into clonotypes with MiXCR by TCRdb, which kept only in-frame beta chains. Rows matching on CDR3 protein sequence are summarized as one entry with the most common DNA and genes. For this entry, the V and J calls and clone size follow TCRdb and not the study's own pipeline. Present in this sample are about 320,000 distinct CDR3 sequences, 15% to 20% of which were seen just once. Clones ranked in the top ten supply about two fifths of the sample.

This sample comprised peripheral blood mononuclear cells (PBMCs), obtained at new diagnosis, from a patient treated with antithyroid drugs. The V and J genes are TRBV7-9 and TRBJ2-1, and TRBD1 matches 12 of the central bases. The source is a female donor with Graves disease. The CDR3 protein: CASSTGTGGWSYNEQFF. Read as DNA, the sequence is TGTGCCAGCAGCACCGGGACAGGGGGCTGGTCCTACAATGAGCAGTTCTTC. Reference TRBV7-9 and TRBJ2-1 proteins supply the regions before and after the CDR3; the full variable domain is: DTGVSQNPRHKITKRGQNVTFRCDPISEHNRLYWYRQTLGQGPEFLTYFQNEAQLEKSRLLSDRFSAERPKGSFSTLEIQRTEQGDSAMYLCASSTGTGGWSYNEQFFGPGTRLTVL.